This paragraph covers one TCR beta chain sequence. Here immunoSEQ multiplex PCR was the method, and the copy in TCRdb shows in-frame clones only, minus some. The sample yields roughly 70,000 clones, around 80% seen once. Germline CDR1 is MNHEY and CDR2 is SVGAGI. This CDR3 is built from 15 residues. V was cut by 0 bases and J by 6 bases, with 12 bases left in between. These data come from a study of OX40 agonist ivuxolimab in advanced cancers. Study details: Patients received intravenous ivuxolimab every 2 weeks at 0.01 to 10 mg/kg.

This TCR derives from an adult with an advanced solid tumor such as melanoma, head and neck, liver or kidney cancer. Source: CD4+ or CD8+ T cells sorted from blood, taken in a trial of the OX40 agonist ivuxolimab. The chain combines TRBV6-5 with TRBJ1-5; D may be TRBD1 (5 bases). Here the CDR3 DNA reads TGTGCCAGCAGTTACTCACTACCTGGGGGTCAGCCCCAGCATTTT. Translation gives CASSYSLPGGQPQHF.